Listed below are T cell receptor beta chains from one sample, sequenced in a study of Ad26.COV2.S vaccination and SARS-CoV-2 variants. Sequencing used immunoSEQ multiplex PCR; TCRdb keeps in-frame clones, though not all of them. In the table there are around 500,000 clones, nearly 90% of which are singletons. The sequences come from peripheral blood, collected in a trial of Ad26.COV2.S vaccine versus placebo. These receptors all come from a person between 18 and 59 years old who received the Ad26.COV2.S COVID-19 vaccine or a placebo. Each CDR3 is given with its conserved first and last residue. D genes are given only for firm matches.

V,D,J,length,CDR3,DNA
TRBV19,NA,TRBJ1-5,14,CASSPRTEHQPQHF,TGTGCCAGTAGTCCACGGACGGAGCATCAGCCCCAGCATTTT
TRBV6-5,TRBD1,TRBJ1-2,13,CATRDSYNYGYTF,TGTGCCACTCGGGACAGCTATAACTATGGCTACACCTTC
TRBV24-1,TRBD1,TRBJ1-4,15,CATSDPGQGVEKLFF,TGTGCCACCAGTGATCCGGGACAGGGGGTTGAAAAACTGTTTTTT
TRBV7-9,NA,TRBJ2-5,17,CASSTGGQAESWETQYF,TGTGCCAGCAGCACCGGAGGGCAGGCGGAGAGTTGGGAGACCCAGTACTTC
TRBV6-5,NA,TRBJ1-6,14,CASSYADTSSPLHF,TGTGCCAGCAGTTACGCCGACACGTCTTCACCCCTCCACTTT
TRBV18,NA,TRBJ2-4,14,CASPRDRDKNIQYF,TGTGCCAGCCCACGTGACAGAGACAAAAACATTCAGTACTTC
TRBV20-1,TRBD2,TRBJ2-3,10,CGGGTDTQYF,TGTGGGGGGGGCACAGATACGCAGTATTTT
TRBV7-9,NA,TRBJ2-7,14,CASSQWGEGNEQYF,TGTGCCAGCAGCCAATGGGGAGAAGGGAACGAGCAGTACTTC
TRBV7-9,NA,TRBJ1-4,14,CASSPRNDREKLFF,TGTGCCAGCAGCCCCCGGAACGATAGGGAAAAACTGTTTTTT
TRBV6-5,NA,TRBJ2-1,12,CASTRTGNEQFF,TGTGCCAGCACCAGAACAGGGAATGAGCAGTTCTTC